This TCR beta chain was retrieved from a study of cytomegalovirus exposure and HLA in healthy donors. Looking at the study overall: An analysis done earlier identified almost 120 million unique TCR beta sequences from about 179 million T cells. The Caucasian-associated ancestry cluster held around 81% of 398 genotyped donors.

The CDR3 sequence is 15 residues long. Germline assignment: CDR1 SGHAT and CDR2 FQNNGV. The ends were cut back, 5 bases at V and 2 bases at J, with 14 bases in the middle. Study-level findings and limits: Sequences of the TCR beta chain were said to predict the HLA-A and HLA-B alleles of most subjects accurately. High specificity and sensitivity for cytomegalovirus status were reported for the classifier.

As regards this clone: The target antigen is unknown.

PCR primers comprised 60 Vbeta and 13 Jbeta primers. Clones were read by immunoSEQ multiplex PCR, and TCRdb kept only the in-frame ones, dropping some. Its table records around 70,000 clones. This chain connects TRBV11-2 to TRBJ2-3; maybe TRBD2 (6 bases). The origin of this receptor is a woman between 40 and 50 years old in good health and CMV-seropositive. The sequenced sample consisted of PBMCs. CDR3 bases: TGTGCCAGCAGCACCCTAGGCGGGGCCACAGATACGCAGTATTTT. As protein: CASSTLGGATDTQYF. Supplemented by reference TRBV11-2 and TRBJ2-3, the full variable domain reads EAGVAQSPRYKIIEKRQSVAFWCNPISGHATLYWYQQILGQGPKLLIQFQNNGVVDDSQLPKDRFSAERLKGVDSTLKIQPAKLEDSAVYLCASSTLGGATDTQYFGPGTRLTVL.